The rows below give T cell receptor beta chains drawn from one sample of a study of blood T cell repertoires in COVID-19. TCRdb's table, derived via immunoSEQ multiplex PCR, lists solely in-frame clones and lacks some. Among 15,000 to 20,000 clones listed, about 89% were seen once. Sequenced sample: peripheral blood. These receptor sequences come from a human donor in a cohort sampled during active COVID-19. The CDR3 runs from the conserved cysteine through the conserved F or W. The D gene is left open where the match is weak. Clone sizes are given selectively: once, few, many, or a class where the clone is expanded.

v_call: TRBV10-3; clone_size: -; d_call: -; j_call: TRBJ1-5; cdr3_aa: CAISDRQNLNQPQHF; cdr3_nt: TGTGCCATCAGTGATCGACAGAATTTGAATCAGCCCCAGCATTTT
v_call: TRBV4-2; clone_size: -; d_call: TRBD1; j_call: TRBJ1-2; cdr3_aa: CASSQGGQGALWGYTF; cdr3_nt: TGTGCCAGCAGCCAGGGAGGACAGGGGGCGTTGTGGGGCTACACCTTC
v_call: TRBV28; clone_size: -; d_call: TRBD1; j_call: TRBJ2-7; cdr3_aa: CASTQDRVGLEQYF; cdr3_nt: TGTGCCAGCACACAAGACAGGGTGGGCCTCGAGCAGTACTTC
v_call: TRBV9; clone_size: -; d_call: TRBD2; j_call: TRBJ2-3; cdr3_aa: CASSVARTSGATDTQYF; cdr3_nt: TGTGCCAGCAGCGTAGCCCGGACTAGCGGGGCCACAGATACGCAGTATTTT
v_call: TRBV5-1; clone_size: -; d_call: TRBD1; j_call: TRBJ1-2; cdr3_aa: CASSLTGGARGYTF; cdr3_nt: TGCGCCAGCAGCTTAACAGGGGGCGCCCGTGGCTACACCTTC
v_call: TRBV12-3/TRBV12-4; clone_size: -; d_call: -; j_call: TRBJ1-4; cdr3_aa: CASRAVNEKLFF; cdr3_nt: TGTGCCAGCAGGGCCGTTAATGAAAAACTGTTTTTT
v_call: TRBV3-1/TRBV3-2; clone_size: -; d_call: TRBD2; j_call: TRBJ2-2; cdr3_aa: CASSQDLAGGTNTGELFF; cdr3_nt: TGTGCCAGCAGCCAAGACCTAGCGGGGGGGACGAACACCGGGGAGCTGTTTTTT
v_call: TRBV2; clone_size: -; d_call: -; j_call: TRBJ2-3; cdr3_aa: CASSLTDTQYF; cdr3_nt: TGTGCCAGCAGTCTAACAGATACGCAGTATTTT
v_call: TRBV7-8; clone_size: -; d_call: TRBD2; j_call: TRBJ2-3; cdr3_aa: CASSLERGGRGTDTQYF; cdr3_nt: TGTGCCAGCAGCTTAGAGCGGGGGGGCCGGGGCACAGATACGCAGTATTTT
v_call: TRBV6-6; clone_size: -; d_call: -; j_call: TRBJ2-1; cdr3_aa: CASSYRVNEQFF; cdr3_nt: TGTGCCAGCAGTTACCGGGTGAATGAGCAGTTCTTC
v_call: TRBV11-2; clone_size: -; d_call: -; j_call: TRBJ2-2; cdr3_aa: CASSLVPLNTGELFF; cdr3_nt: TGTGCCAGCAGCTTAGTTCCCCTGAACACCGGGGAGCTGTTTTTT
v_call: TRBV6-4; clone_size: -; d_call: TRBD2; j_call: TRBJ2-3; cdr3_aa: CASSEGAGGLGTDTQYF; cdr3_nt: TGTGCCAGCAGTGAAGGAGCGGGGGGGCTCGGCACAGATACGCAGTATTTT
v_call: TRBV6-5; clone_size: once; d_call: -; j_call: TRBJ1-6; cdr3_aa: CASSLGHHNSPLHF; cdr3_nt: TGTGCCAGCAGTTTGGGACATCATAATTCACCCCTCCACTTT
v_call: TRBV5-1; clone_size: -; d_call: TRBD2; j_call: TRBJ2-5; cdr3_aa: CASSLRLAANGETQYF; cdr3_nt: TGCGCCAGCAGCCTAAGACTAGCGGCAAACGGGGAGACCCAGTACTTC
v_call: TRBV3-1/TRBV3-2; clone_size: -; d_call: -; j_call: TRBJ2-3; cdr3_aa: CASSQGPAGGSDTQYF; cdr3_nt: TGTGCCAGCAGCCAGGGGCCAGCGGGTGGGTCAGATACGCAGTATTTT
v_call: TRBV5-1; clone_size: -; d_call: -; j_call: TRBJ1-1; cdr3_aa: CASSREGYTEAFF; cdr3_nt: TGCGCCAGCAGCCGCGAGGGTTACACTGAAGCTTTCTTT
v_call: TRBV5-4; clone_size: -; d_call: TRBD1; j_call: TRBJ1-3; cdr3_aa: CASSRGTGGDTIYF; cdr3_nt: TGTGCCAGCAGTCGTGGGACAGGGGGCGACACCATATATTTT
v_call: TRBV18; clone_size: -; d_call: TRBD1; j_call: TRBJ1-1; cdr3_aa: CASSPGTGASRVTEAFF; cdr3_nt: TGTGCCAGCTCGCCCGGGACAGGGGCCAGCCGTGTGACTGAAGCTTTCTTT
v_call: TRBV18; clone_size: -; d_call: -; j_call: TRBJ1-1; cdr3_aa: CASSPGEEGNTEAFF; cdr3_nt: TGTGCCAGCTCACCAGGGGAGGAGGGGAACACTGAAGCTTTCTTT
v_call: TRBV19; clone_size: -; d_call: TRBD2; j_call: TRBJ2-3; cdr3_aa: CASSMASGGLGTDTQYF; cdr3_nt: TGTGCCAGTAGTATGGCTAGCGGGGGGCTGGGCACAGATACGCAGTATTTT
v_call: TRBV7-2; clone_size: -; d_call: TRBD2; j_call: TRBJ2-1; cdr3_aa: CASSPGGIYNEQFF; cdr3_nt: TGTGCCAGCAGCCCGGGGGGGATCTACAATGAGCAGTTCTTC
v_call: TRBV2; clone_size: -; d_call: TRBD2; j_call: TRBJ2-2; cdr3_aa: CASISGGRAGTGELFF; cdr3_nt: TGTGCCAGCATCAGTGGCGGGAGGGCGGGCACCGGGGAGCTGTTTTTT
v_call: TRBV5-1; clone_size: -; d_call: TRBD2; j_call: TRBJ2-2; cdr3_aa: CASGPPSGGAAGELFF; cdr3_nt: TGCGCCAGCGGCCCCCCGAGCGGGGGGGCCGCCGGGGAGCTGTTTTTT
v_call: TRBV7-2; clone_size: once; d_call: -; j_call: TRBJ1-1; cdr3_aa: CASSLVGRAEAFF; cdr3_nt: TGTGCCAGCAGCTTAGTAGGTCGGGCTGAAGCTTTCTTT
v_call: TRBV6-5; clone_size: -; d_call: -; j_call: TRBJ2-7; cdr3_aa: CASSYSRGNSYEQYF; cdr3_nt: TGTGCCAGCAGTTACTCGCGGGGAAATAGCTACGAGCAGTACTTC
v_call: TRBV2; clone_size: -; d_call: -; j_call: TRBJ1-5; cdr3_aa: CASGGGTNSNQPQHF; cdr3_nt: TGTGCCAGCGGGGGGGGGACCAATAGCAATCAGCCCCAGCATTTT
v_call: TRBV28; clone_size: -; d_call: TRBD1; j_call: TRBJ1-5; cdr3_aa: CASEDRNQPQHF; cdr3_nt: TGTGCCAGCGAGGACAGGAATCAGCCCCAGCATTTT
v_call: TRBV19; clone_size: -; d_call: TRBD1; j_call: TRBJ1-1; cdr3_aa: CASSIRQGATEAFF; cdr3_nt: TGTGCCAGTAGTATCCGACAGGGGGCCACTGAAGCTTTCTTT
v_call: TRBV10-3; clone_size: -; d_call: -; j_call: TRBJ2-5; cdr3_aa: CAISDRNTDFQETQYF; cdr3_nt: TGTGCCATCAGTGATCGGAACACGGACTTTCAAGAGACCCAGTACTTC
v_call: TRBV15; clone_size: -; d_call: -; j_call: TRBJ2-1; cdr3_aa: CATSRGLVLATHSYNEQFF; cdr3_nt: TGTGCCACCAGCAGAGGACTGGTCCTAGCTACGCACTCCTACAATGAGCAGTTCTTC
v_call: TRBV19; clone_size: -; d_call: TRBD2; j_call: TRBJ2-1; cdr3_aa: CASSGRGASYNEQFF; cdr3_nt: TGTGCCAGTTCGGGGCGGGGGGCCTCCTACAATGAGCAGTTCTTC
v_call: TRBV5-4; clone_size: -; d_call: TRBD1; j_call: TRBJ2-5; cdr3_aa: CASSPGQIQETQYF; cdr3_nt: TGTGCCAGCAGCCCGGGACAGATTCAAGAGACCCAGTACTTC
v_call: TRBV11-2; clone_size: -; d_call: TRBD1; j_call: TRBJ2-1; cdr3_aa: CASSSGRGHYNEQFF; cdr3_nt: TGTGCCAGCAGCTCTGGCAGGGGGCACTACAATGAGCAGTTCTTC
v_call: TRBV6-5; clone_size: -; d_call: TRBD1; j_call: TRBJ1-6; cdr3_aa: CASRDRASSNSPLHF; cdr3_nt: TGTGCCAGCAGGGACAGGGCGTCTTCCAATTCACCCCTCCACTTT
v_call: TRBV7-3; clone_size: -; d_call: TRBD2; j_call: TRBJ2-5; cdr3_aa: CASSLTSGDQETQYF; cdr3_nt: TGTGCCAGCAGCTTAACTAGCGGGGATCAAGAGACCCAGTACTTC
v_call: TRBV4-1; clone_size: -; d_call: -; j_call: TRBJ1-1; cdr3_aa: CASSQDPGPEAFF; cdr3_nt: TGCGCCAGCAGCCAAGATCCTGGCCCTGAAGCTTTCTTT
v_call: TRBV7-6; clone_size: -; d_call: TRBD1; j_call: TRBJ1-1; cdr3_aa: CASSFSPETGDTEAFF; cdr3_nt: TGTGCCAGCAGCTTTTCACCTGAAACAGGGGACACTGAAGCTTTCTTT
v_call: TRBV7-9; clone_size: -; d_call: TRBD2; j_call: TRBJ2-1; cdr3_aa: CASSWGLVDEQFF; cdr3_nt: TGTGCCAGCAGCTGGGGACTAGTTGACGAGCAGTTCTTC
v_call: TRBV7-9; clone_size: -; d_call: -; j_call: TRBJ2-3; cdr3_aa: CASSPRVSGRIDTQYF; cdr3_nt: TGTGCCAGCAGCCCCCGAGTGAGCGGTAGGATAGATACGCAGTATTTT
v_call: TRBV7-9; clone_size: few; d_call: TRBD1; j_call: TRBJ1-6; cdr3_aa: CASSLGQGFYNSPLHF; cdr3_nt: TGTGCCAGCAGCCTCGGACAGGGCTTCTATAATTCACCCCTCCACTTT
v_call: TRBV19; clone_size: -; d_call: TRBD2; j_call: TRBJ2-5; cdr3_aa: CASSKNGGTVRETQYF; cdr3_nt: TGTGCCAGTAGTAAAAACGGGGGGACTGTGAGGGAGACCCAGTACTTC
v_call: TRBV18; clone_size: -; d_call: -; j_call: TRBJ1-4; cdr3_aa: CASSPRPSFQRSNEKLFF; cdr3_nt: TGTGCCAGCTCACCACGGCCTTCCTTCCAGCGCTCTAATGAAAAACTGTTTTTT
v_call: TRBV28; clone_size: -; d_call: TRBD1; j_call: TRBJ1-6; cdr3_aa: CASSPTGQGVGSPLHF; cdr3_nt: TGTGCCAGCAGTCCAACGGGACAGGGGGTAGGTTCACCCCTCCACTTT
v_call: TRBV21-1; clone_size: -; d_call: -; j_call: TRBJ2-5; cdr3_aa: CASSKVIPRDSAQETQYF; cdr3_nt: TGTGCCAGCAGCAAAGTGATCCCTAGGGACAGCGCCCAAGAGACCCAGTACTTC
v_call: TRBV5-1; clone_size: -; d_call: TRBD1; j_call: TRBJ1-2; cdr3_aa: CASSSAGTGGGYGYTF; cdr3_nt: TGCGCCAGCAGCTCTGCCGGGACAGGGGGCGGCTATGGCTACACCTTC
v_call: TRBV12-5; clone_size: -; d_call: -; j_call: TRBJ1-1; cdr3_aa: CASGPNMNTEAFF; cdr3_nt: TGTGCTAGTGGCCCGAACATGAACACTGAAGCTTTCTTT
v_call: TRBV18; clone_size: -; d_call: TRBD2; j_call: TRBJ2-1; cdr3_aa: CASSDSGRTYNEQFF; cdr3_nt: TGTGCCAGCTCGGATAGCGGGAGGACCTACAATGAGCAGTTCTTC
v_call: TRBV7-9; clone_size: -; d_call: -; j_call: TRBJ1-1; cdr3_aa: CASSSGNLVAFF; cdr3_nt: TGTGCCAGCAGTTCAGGGAACCTGGTGGCTTTCTTT
v_call: TRBV2; clone_size: -; d_call: -; j_call: TRBJ2-1; cdr3_aa: CASSEAGLIQEAEQFF; cdr3_nt: TGTGCCAGCAGTGAGGCGGGACTCATTCAGGAGGCTGAGCAGTTCTTC
v_call: TRBV15; clone_size: -; d_call: TRBD1; j_call: TRBJ2-1; cdr3_aa: CATSRQKRGLDEQFF; cdr3_nt: TGTGCCACCAGCAGACAAAAGAGGGGGCTCGATGAGCAGTTCTTC
v_call: TRBV16; clone_size: -; d_call: TRBD1; j_call: TRBJ1-2; cdr3_aa: CASSLRDRGSGYTF; cdr3_nt: TGTGCCAGCAGCCTCCGGGACAGGGGGAGTGGCTACACCTTC
v_call: TRBV7-2; clone_size: -; d_call: TRBD1; j_call: TRBJ1-2; cdr3_aa: CASSTNGATGGDYGYTF; cdr3_nt: TGTGCCAGCAGCACCAATGGGGCTACAGGGGGCGATTATGGCTACACCTTC
v_call: TRBV6-5; clone_size: -; d_call: -; j_call: TRBJ1-2; cdr3_aa: CASSYSTVGQRYTF; cdr3_nt: TGTGCCAGCAGTTACTCGACAGTAGGGCAACGCTACACCTTC
v_call: TRBV28; clone_size: -; d_call: -; j_call: TRBJ2-7; cdr3_aa: CASSLQGPYEQYF; cdr3_nt: TGTGCCAGCAGTTTGCAGGGCCCCTACGAGCAGTACTTC